A single sample is the source of the 26 T cell receptor beta chains below, sequenced in a study of blood T cell repertoires in COVID-19. Assay: immunoSEQ multiplex PCR; the TCRdb copy retains only in-frame clones and omits some. Here the sample spans roughly 79,000 clones, around 84% being singletons. The specimen was peripheral blood. Receptor source: a man between 50 and 59 years old with acute or convalescent COVID-19.

The V and J genes are TRBV13 and TRBJ1-1; D is undetermined. This CDR3 is built from 13 residues. Trimming removed 4 bases at V and 5 bases at J, with 11 bases between. The V gene's germline CDR1 is PRHDT and CDR2 FYEKMQ (reference sequence). CDR3 in DNA: TGTGCCAGCAGCTCGGAGGTGGGGACTGAAGCTTTCTTT. The encoded protein is CASSSEVGTEAFF.

The chain uses TRBV11-3 and TRBJ2-2, with 8 bases identical to TRBD1. The germline V gene has CDR1 SGHNT and CDR2 YENEEA. J gave up 4 bases and V 5 bases, and 6 bases lay outside the gene matches. The CDR3 consists of 15 residues. The CDR3 DNA is TGTGCCAGCAGCCCGCGGACAGGGTCCACCGGGGAGCTGTTTTTT. Its protein product is CASSPRTGSTGELFF. Full variable domain (missing parts from reference TRBV11-3 and TRBJ2-2): EAGVVQSPRYKIIEKKQPVAFWCNPISGHNTLYWYLQNLGQGPELLIRYENEEAVDDSQLPKDRFSAERLKGVDSTLKIQPAELGDSAVYLCASSPRTGSTGELFFGEGSRLTVL.

The table lists this clone with a count of one. The chain employs TRBV15 and TRBJ2-2; 10 bases map to TRBD1. Germline trimming cut 7 bases from V and 3 bases from J; bases unmatched to any gene: 5. Germline loops: CDR1 LNHNV, CDR2 YYDKDF (reference sequence). The CDR3 is 15 residues long. CDR3 DNA: TGTGCCACCAACTACGGGACAGGGGACACCGGGGAGCTGTTTTTT. Translated: CATNYGTGDTGELFF. The variable domain in full, with the rest retrieved from reference TRBV15 and TRBJ2-2, is DAMVIQNPRYQVTQFGKPVTLSCSQTLNHNVMYWYQQKSSQAPKLLFHYYDKDFNNEADTPDNFQSRRPNTSFCFLDIRSPGLGDTAMYLCATNYGTGDTGELFFGEGSRLTVL.

This chain connects TRBV5-1 to TRBJ2-1; no clear D. The germline gives CDR1 SGHRS, CDR2 YFSETQ. CDR3 length: 14 amino acids. Trimming pared 0 bases from V and 8 bases from J, leaving 12 bases between. CDR3 DNA: TGCGCCAGCAGCTTGGGACTCCCTTCGGATGAGCAGTTCTTC. The encoded protein is CASSLGLPSDEQFF.

This sequence joins TRBV27 and TRBJ2-3; the D gene is possibly TRBD1 (6 bases). The CDR3 is 16 residues long. Per germline, CDR1 MNHEY and CDR2 SMNVEV (reference sequence). V shed 7 bases and J shed 6 bases, with 23 bases lying between them. Written as DNA, the CDR3 is TGTGCCAGCACTCCGGACAGAAGTGGGAATACGGATACGCAGTATTTT. The encoded protein is CASTPDRSGNTDTQYF.

V usage is TRBV27 and J usage is TRBJ1-5; the D is unclear. Germline lookup yields CDR1 MNHEY and CDR2 SMNVEV (reference sequence). The V end lost 5 bases, the J end lost 5 bases, and 7 bases lay between the germline ends. The CDR3 runs 12 residues. CDR3 sequence (DNA): TGTGCCAGCAGTCACCCGGATCAGCCCCAGCATTTT. Protein sequence: CASSHPDQPQHF.

The rearrangement uses TRBV6-5 and TRBJ2-3, with a weak D call TRBD2 (7 bases). The CDR3 has 13 residues. CDR1 is MNHEY, CDR2 SVGAGI, per germline. The ends were cut back, 10 bases at V and 4 bases at J, with 15 bases in the middle. The CDR3 spells CATRGGRADTQYF. The CDR3 DNA sequence: TGTGCCACAAGGGGGGGCAGAGCAGATACGCAGTATTTT.

The rearrangement uses TRBV7-9 and TRBJ2-7; 10 bases align to TRBD2. The CDR3 is 16 amino acids. CDR1 and CDR2 from the germline V gene are SEHNR and FQNEAQ (reference sequence). V shed 6 bases and J 3 bases; nucleotides not matched to a gene: 11. For the CDR3, the DNA is TGTGCCAGCAGAAGCTTTTCTAGCGGGGGACTCTACGAGCAGTACTTC. Protein product: CASRSFSSGGLYEQYF.

This chain connects TRBV24-1 to TRBJ1-2, with 7 bases fitting TRBD1. The trim removed 4 bases at V and 5 bases at J, leaving 6 bases unmatched. From germline, CDR1 is KGHDR and CDR2 SFDVKD. The length of the CDR3 is 14 residues. CDR3 sequence (DNA): TGTGCCACCAGTGACCGGGACAGCCGTTATGGCTACACCTTC. Protein product: CATSDRDSRYGYTF.

J is TRBJ1-5 and V is TRBV29-1, with D perhaps matching TRBD1 (5 bases). V was cut by 4 bases and J by 7 bases, with 14 bases left in between. Germline assignment: CDR1 SQVTM and CDR2 ANQGSEA. This CDR3 contains 13 residues. DNA for the CDR3: TGCAGCGTTGGTACTGCGGGGGGACAGCCCCAGCATTTT. Protein product: CSVGTAGGQPQHF.

The gene calls are TRBV27 and TRBJ2-5, with 7 bases identical to TRBD2. V was clipped by 3 bases and J by 2 bases; unmatched bases: 6. The CDR3 has 15 residues. CDR1 MNHEY and CDR2 SMNVEV come from the germline V gene (reference sequence). CDR3 residues: CASSLGGSAQETQYF. CDR3 DNA sequence: TGTGCCAGCAGTTTGGGCGGGAGCGCACAAGAGACCCAGTACTTC.

The chain carries TRBV29-1 and TRBJ2-1, with 9 bases that match TRBD2. From germline, CDR1 is SQVTM and CDR2 ANQGSEA. Germline trimming cut 5 bases from V and 6 bases from J; bases unmatched to any gene: 14. The CDR3 sequence is 16 residues long. DNA of the CDR3: TGCAGCGTTCCCGATGGTAAGGGACTAGCCCTCAATGAGCAGTTCTTC. Translation: CSVPDGKGLALNEQFF.

The table lists this clone with a count of one. The chain carries TRBV9 and TRBJ2-7; D remains ambiguous. This CDR3 is built from 15 residues. Germline V gene sequence: CDR1 SGDLS, CDR2 YYNGEE. With 0 bases removed from V and 0 bases from J, the gap between germline ends came to 10 bases. The DNA of the CDR3 is TGTGCCAGCAGCGTAGGCCCCCTAAGCTCCTACGAGCAGTACTTC. It yields the protein CASSVGPLSSYEQYF.

The chain links TRBV2 to TRBJ2-3, with D unclear. CDR1 is SNHLY, CDR2 FYNNEI, per germline. Trimming shortened V by 5 bases and J by 4 bases, and 4 bases separated the two germline ends. The CDR3 loop spans 11 amino acids. The DNA for the CDR3 is TGTGCCAGCAGTCCCTCAGATACGCAGTATTTT. Its protein product is CASSPSDTQYF.

The J gene is TRBJ1-1, the V gene TRBV19; 8 nucleotides match TRBD1. The CDR3 contains 16 residues. CDR1 LNHDA and CDR2 SQIVND come from the germline V gene (reference sequence). V shed 5 bases, J shed 1 base, and the junction held 9 bases outside the gene matches. In nucleotides, the CDR3 is TGTGCCAGTAGTTTTACAGGGGGAAAACCGAACACTGAAGCTTTCTTT. This gives the protein CASSFTGGKPNTEAFF. Full variable domain (remainder filled in from reference TRBV19 and TRBJ1-1): DGGITQSPKYLFRKEGQNVTLSCEQNLNHDAMYWYRQDPGQGLRLIYYSQIVNDFQKGDIAEGYSVSREKKESFPLTVTSAQKNPTAFYLCASSFTGGKPNTEAFFGQGTRLTVV.

The chain couples TRBV28 to TRBJ1-1; D is possibly TRBD1 (6 bases). Trimming shortened V by 2 bases and J by 0 bases, and 10 bases separated the two germline ends. The V gene's germline CDR1 is MDHEN and CDR2 SYDVKM. The CDR3 is 15 residues long. The DNA of the CDR3 is TGTGCCAGCAGTTTAGACAGGTTATTGAACACTGAAGCTTTCTTT. Protein: CASSLDRLLNTEAFF.

The chain combines TRBV7-9 with TRBJ2-3, with TRBD1 as a possible D gene (5 bases). The V end lost 1 base, the J end lost 6 bases, and 17 bases lay between the germline ends. The CDR3 extends over 16 amino acids. CDR1 is SEHNR, CDR2 FQNEAQ, per germline (reference sequence). The CDR3 nucleotides read TGTGCCAGCAGCTTAGGATGGGGCACCCTGGGGGATACGCAGTATTTT. It yields the protein CASSLGWGTLGDTQYF.

V is TRBV19 and J is TRBJ1-5, with 8 bases identical to TRBD1. Germline CDR1 is LNHDA and CDR2 is SQIVND (reference sequence). The CDR3 is 15 residues long. The V segment lost 9 bases and the J segment 6 bases; nucleotides outside the gene matches: 13. DNA of the CDR3: TGTGCCAGCAAAACCCTGACAGGGGTTGGTCAGCCCCAGCATTTT. The encoded protein is CASKTLTGVGQPQHF.

The rearrangement links TRBV7-3 to TRBJ1-6; no clear D gene. The V and J ends lost 0 bases and 7 bases respectively, with 7 bases between them. The CDR3 sequence is 14 residues long. Looked up from germline, CDR1 is SGHTA and CDR2 is FQGTGA. The CDR3 here is CASSLTRVNSPLHF. In DNA, the CDR3 is TGTGCCAGCAGCTTAACCCGGGTGAATTCACCCCTCCACTTT. The whole variable domain, filled in from reference TRBV7-3 and TRBJ1-6, reads GAGVSQTPSNKVTEKGKYVELRCDPISGHTALYWYRQSLGQGPEFLIYFQGTGAADDSGLPNDRFFAVRPEGSVSTLKIQRTERGDSAVYLCASSLTRVNSPLHFGNGTRLTVT.

CDR3 sequence: CASRASGGETDTQYF. The CDR3 region has the DNA TGTGCCAGCAGAGCTAGCGGGGGGGAGACAGATACGCAGTATTTT. The J gene is TRBJ2-3, the V gene TRBV7-2; 12 bases are a match to TRBD2. The germline V gene has CDR1 SGHTA and CDR2 FQGNSA. V lost 6 bases, J lost 3 bases, and 4 bases stayed unmatched. The CDR3 sequence is 15 residues long.

This clone was found once. The V call is TRBV6-2 or TRBV6-3, the J call TRBJ2-1, with D maybe TRBD2 (6 bases). The V gene's germline CDR1 is MNHEY and CDR2 SVGEGT. V was clipped by 4 bases and J by 5 bases, with 12 bases between them. The CDR3 contains 14 residues. The CDR3 region has the DNA TGTGCCAGCAGTTTGGGGGGTGGGGACAATGAGCAGTTCTTC. It translates to CASSLGGGDNEQFF.

The DNA for the CDR3 is TGTGCCAGTAGTATTTCGCCCGGACAGGGGGCGTTTGTAACTGGGTACACCTTC. This translates into CASSISPGQGAFVTGYTF. The chain links TRBV19 to TRBJ1-2, with 11 bases matching TRBD1. Germline V gives CDR1 LNHDA, CDR2 SQIVND (reference sequence). V lost 3 bases to trimming and J lost 11 bases; unmatched junction nucleotides: 20. This CDR3 is built from 18 residues. Full variable domain (outside the CDR3, taken from reference TRBV19 and TRBJ1-2): DGGITQSPKYLFRKEGQNVTLSCEQNLNHDAMYWYRQDPGQGLRLIYYSQIVNDFQKGDIAEGYSVSREKKESFPLTVTSAQKNPTAFYLCASSISPGQGAFVTGYTFGSGTRLTVV.

This rearrangement joins TRBV27 to TRBJ1-6, with a possible D match to TRBD1 (6 bases). The V end was cut by 3 bases, the J end by 14 bases, with 20 bases between. Germline loops: CDR1 MNHEY, CDR2 SMNVEV (reference sequence). The CDR3 has 15 amino acids. The CDR3: CASSFARGTLYTLHF. The CDR3 DNA follows: TGTGCCAGCAGTTTCGCAAGGGGGACACTGTACACCCTCCACTTT.

The chain joins TRBV18 to TRBJ1-1; D possibly corresponds to TRBD1 (5 bases). The germline CDR1 and CDR2 sequences are KGHSH and LQKENI. Trimming cost V 1 base and J 0 bases, with 12 bases left between them. The CDR3 covers 16 residues. The CDR3 loop is CASSPLEWGVNTEAFF. The CDR3 coding sequence is TGTGCCAGCTCACCACTTGAATGGGGGGTGAACACTGAAGCTTTCTTT.

The CDR3 DNA sequence: TGTGCCAGCATGAGGGGCGGGGATCAGCCCCAGCATTTT. It translates to CASMRGGDQPQHF. The genes are TRBV6-4 and TRBJ1-5; the D gene is possibly TRBD1 (5 bases). The CDR3 length is 13 residues. Germline V CDR1 and CDR2: MRHNA, SNTAGT. Trimming took off 7 bases at V and 5 bases at J, with 12 bases between the two ends.

The chain carries TRBV6-2 or TRBV6-3 and TRBJ2-5; TRBD2 aligns across 8 bases. There are 16 residues in the CDR3. Germline V gene sequence: CDR1 MNHEY, CDR2 SVGEGT. Trimming cost V 2 bases and J 2 bases; bases outside gene matches: 7. In nucleotides, the CDR3 is TGTGCCAGCAGTTACGAACTAGCGGAGATACAAGAGACCCAGTACTTC. Residues: CASSYELAEIQETQYF.